The sequence of this T cell receptor (beta chain) was determined in a study of long-term antiretroviral therapy in people with HIV (dated by TCRdb to about 2022). About the investigation overall: Collection of the earliest samples took place about a decade ahead of the 2015 WHO recommendation for immediate ART, at a time when ART was typically delayed until CD4 counts fell. No cross-contamination during QIAcube processing turned up in test extractions that ran a monoclonal T-cell line alongside 33 polyclonal samples. Eleven of the 30 participants with HIV were female. The cohort contributed roughly 190 cryopreserved PBMC samples from fewer than 35 adults with confirmed HIV infection, collected serially over a mean of 6 years (range 1-12). This retrospective serial study examined whether starting ART and sustained HIV suppression were associated with changes in the composition and diversity of the TRB repertoire in peripheral blood.

Trimming costs V 5 bases and J 9 bases, and their ends lie 6 bases apart. In the germline V gene (reference sequence), CDR1 corresponds to DFQATT and CDR2 to SNEGSKA. Counted from cysteine to phenylalanine, this CDR3 has 9 amino acids. Only the CDR3 DNA stays, 27 bases, in frame from base 1. On this clone: Which antigen it targets is not known. Qualities for individual bases were not recorded, and no much larger clone is one base off.

Inclusion was restricted to participants for whom at least one PBMC sample before ART initiation and at least two post-ART samples were available. Treatment was received in the United States of America by all participants with HIV. Cryopreserved samples of about 0.9-11 million PBMC were thawed and washed before DNA extraction. At the time of the earliest PBMC sample, participants with HIV were aged between about 20 and 60 years. Each participant contributed PBMC samples from 1-4 timepoints before ART initiation and 2-8 timepoints after ART initiation, with a median of 7 samples. Serial HIV viral load, CD4+ T-cell count, ART history and demographic data were obtained for every participant. A Qiagen kit on a QIAcube was used to extract genomic DNA from unsorted PBMC, with samples processed in batches of 12. What the research found in general, with its limitations: HIV repertoires had narrower CDR3 length ranges than controls, and the network structure suggested an antigen-experienced repertoire that shifted only slightly toward naive after ART. The samples span the years 2004 to 2017, and the ART regimens used at that time may not be as effective as current regimens. Inferences about post-ART repertoire changes are limited because no data were available on ART adherence, viral resistance or therapy changes. ART initiation was associated with a significant increase in TRB diversity, but diversity stayed significantly below transplant donor controls even after long-term ART. Owing to limited PBMC availability, only the TCR beta chain was sequenced, without alpha chain pairing. Because cell numbers in pre-ART samples were limited, unsorted PBMC were profiled instead of sorted CD4+ and CD8+ T cells. Expanded TRB clones identified before ART initiation dominated the repertoire at all time points, although this dominance fluctuated and declined in many PLHIV after ART.

The immunoSEQ hsTCRB v3.0 assay was used at survey level resolution to sequence the TRB variable region. The target sequencing depth for TRB was 40,000-50,000 T-cell genomes per sample. TRB libraries were pooled and sequenced on an Illumina MiSeq using a v3 150-cycle kit. The original methods were these. Analysis of repertoires was carried out in R inside a reproducible Nextflow workflow spanning QC, data transformation and analysis. LymphoSeq2, an R package for AIRR-Seq data exploration, was used to implement custom analyses. A few samples that yielded fewer than 5000 total TRB sequences were excluded, so that some 190 HIV repertoires were analyzed. Among the 180 to 200 retained HIV repertoires, 55 to 65 were collected before ART initiation and 120 to 130 were collected after ART initiation. Repertoires were downsampled to 5000 TRB nucleotide sequences, with summary statistics averaged over 100 downsampling iterations. TRB sequences were retained for analysis only if CDR3 regions of at least seven amino acids were present. Two measures captured diversity: a Shannon entropy-derived clonality score and the Gini coefficient. In the repertoire networks, any two of the top 5000 CDR3 amino acid sequences were connected whenever the two sequences differed by an edit distance of one. GLIPH2 predicted antigen specificity groups and MHC restriction for TRB CDR3 amino acid sequences. To flag known associations with CMV, EBV, HIV or tissue antigens, CDR3 amino acid sequences were compared against VDJdb and McPAS-TCR. Pre-ART, post-ART and control groups were compared with Wilcoxon signed-rank tests and Holm-Bonferroni correction. TCRdb stores this immuneACCESS table with in-frame sequences only. Part of the clones is absent; in the studies checked, under half of the shortfall reflects unresolved V genes, and no reason is known for the rest. That table furnishes V, J and clone size, whereas the DNA furnished D and trimming. For this sample the table gives about 23,000 clones, of which approximately 91% were detected only once. In total, the top ten clones hold approximately 5.9% of the sample.

The receptor's source is a man aged 60 to 75 with HIV. Sequenced material: unsorted PBMCs, taken 0.6 years after starting antiretroviral therapy. The chain was built from TRBV20-1 and TRBJ2-3, with the D gene too uncertain to name. For the CDR3, the sequence is CSARKTQYF. The base sequence is TGCAGTGCTCGGAAAACGCAGTATTTT.